This TCR beta chain came from a study of technical replicates of blood from several donors (dated by TCRdb to 2016 to 2017). The CDR3 runs 14 residues from the cysteine to the phenylalanine. This entry keeps only the CDR3 DNA: 42 bases, framed from base 1. V is cut by 1 base and J by 1 base, and the space between the germline ends is 8 bases. In the germline V gene, CDR1 corresponds to SGHRS and CDR2 to YFSETQ. This clone was picked up a small number of times. Its antigen specificity is not known. No much larger clone is present one base from it, and per-base qualities are unavailable. Receptor amplification or capture employed the immunoSEQ multiplex PCR assay. What TCRdb holds here is the immuneACCESS table cut down to in-frame rearrangements. Part of the clones is not present; checked against another copy, under half of the missing clones reflect an unresolved V gene, and the others are unexplained. This sample comprises 60,000 or so clones, just under 90% of them detected only once. The top ten hold less than 5.5% of the sample.

Material: PBMCs. The chain couples TRBV5-1 to TRBJ1-1, with no confident D gene call. This receptor was taken from a human donor in good health. Some clones in this sample may be carry-over from other donors' samples. The nucleotide sequence reads TGCGCCAGCAGCTTGTACTTCTCGAACACTGAAGCTTTCTTT. Its translation is CASSLYFSNTEAFF.